Shown below are 31 T cell receptor beta chains from a single sample sequenced in a study of radiation and T cells in renal cell carcinoma. Time point reported: blood 4 weeks post-SBRT, at nephrectomy. The treatment was: 15 Gy SBRT to primary tumor, nephrectomy 4 weeks later. The data were produced by immunoSEQ multiplex PCR, yet TCRdb's version contains in-frame clones alone and is incomplete. This sample has fewer than 200,000 clones, with approximately 90% found just once. Here the sequenced sample was blood, taken from a patient whose treatment included radiotherapy and nephrectomy. The receptors come from a woman in her forties or fifties with renal cell carcinoma.

V gene TRBV28 combines with J gene TRBJ1-5; D gene uncertain. The CDR3 consists of 15 residues. Trimming removed 2 bases at V and 2 bases at J, with 10 bases between. CDR1 is MDHEN and CDR2 is SYDVKM in the germline V gene. CDR3 in DNA: TGTGCCAGCAGTTTAGGTGGGAGCGGCAATCAGCCCCAGCATTTT. Translated, it gives CASSLGGSGNQPQHF.

The chain couples TRBV14 to TRBJ2-1, with D hard to call. The CDR3 has 13 residues. CDR1 SGHDN and CDR2 FVKESK come from the germline V gene. With 0 bases removed from V and 4 bases from J, the gap between germline ends came to 4 bases. This CDR3 reads CASSQDGYNEQFF. Here the CDR3 DNA reads TGTGCCAGCAGCCAAGATGGTTACAATGAGCAGTTCTTC.

This clone occurred once. This chain links TRBV7-9 with TRBJ2-5; 7 bases match TRBD2. Per the germline V gene, CDR1 is SEHNR and CDR2 is FQNEAQ (reference sequence). V gave up 3 bases and J gave up 3 bases; unmatched junction bases: 10. This CDR3 is 16 amino acids long. CDR3 nucleotides: TGTGCCAGCAGCTTCGTAGCGGGCGTCCTCAAAGAGACCCAGTACTTC. It yields the protein CASSFVAGVLKETQYF. Drawing the rest from reference TRBV7-9 and TRBJ2-5, the complete variable domain is DTGVSQNPRHKITKRGQNVTFRCDPISEHNRLYWYRQTLGQGPEFLTYFQNEAQLEKSRLLSDRFSAERPKGSFSTLEIQRTEQGDSAMYLCASSFVAGVLKETQYFGPGTRLLVL.

This clone was found once. The V and J genes are TRBV14 and TRBJ1-3; D is perhaps TRBD1 (5 bases). Germline values: CDR1 SGHDN, CDR2 FVKESK. This CDR3 is built from 15 residues. Trimming took off 6 bases at V and 4 bases at J, with 16 bases between the two ends. The CDR3 DNA reads as TGTGCCAGCAGACATAAGGACAATCCAGGAAACACCATATATTTT. Amino acid sequence: CASRHKDNPGNTIYF. Together with reference TRBV14 and TRBJ1-3, the CDR3 gives the full variable domain: EAGVTQFPSHSVIEKGQTVTLRCDPISGHDNLYWYRRVMGKEIKFLLHFVKESKQDESGMPNNRFLAERTGGTYSTLKVQPAELEDSGVYFCASRHKDNPGNTIYFGEGSWLTVV.

The rearrangement joins TRBV5-6 to TRBJ2-3, with D maybe TRBD1 (5 bases). CDR3 length: 14 amino acids. V gave up 0 bases and J gave up 1 base, with 6 bases separating them. Per germline, CDR1 SGHDT and CDR2 YYEEEE. The CDR3 DNA sequence: TGTGCCAGCAGCTTGGACAGGCGCACAGATACGCAGTATTTT. Amino acid sequence: CASSLDRRTDTQYF.

V is TRBV9 and J is TRBJ1-4; D perhaps matches TRBD1 (5 bases). The germline V gene has CDR1 SGDLS and CDR2 YYNGEE. Trimming took 0 bases from V and 7 from J, leaving 13 bases between them. This CDR3 spans 15 amino acids. This CDR3 reads CASSVASGQVEKLFF. The CDR3 DNA follows: TGTGCCAGCAGCGTAGCTTCGGGGCAGGTTGAAAAACTGTTTTTT.

The V gene is TRBV19, the J gene TRBJ1-5, with D tentatively TRBD1 (6 bases). V lost 1 base and J 7 bases, leaving 17 bases between the germline ends. The CDR3 has 16 residues. CDR1 and CDR2 from the germline V gene are LNHDA and SQIVND (reference sequence). The CDR3 DNA sequence: TGTGCCAGTAGTATAGGAGTGGGAGGGGGAACCCAGCCCCAGCATTTT. It codes for CASSIGVGGGTQPQHF. Full variable domain (rest looked up from reference TRBV19 and TRBJ1-5): DGGITQSPKYLFRKEGQNVTLSCEQNLNHDAMYWYRQDPGQGLRLIYYSQIVNDFQKGDIAEGYSVSREKKESFPLTVTSAQKNPTAFYLCASSIGVGGGTQPQHFGDGTRLSIL.

This chain links TRBV6-1 with TRBJ1-5; possibly TRBD1 for D (6 bases). Germline V gene sequence: CDR1 MNHNS, CDR2 SASEGT. V lost 7 bases to trimming and J lost 2 bases, with 12 bases between them. The CDR3 is made up of 14 amino acids. The CDR3 DNA reads as TGTGCCAGCACTTGGAGACAGGGCAATCAGCCCCAGCATTTT. Translated, it gives CASTWRQGNQPQHF.

V gene TRBV7-2 combines with J gene TRBJ2-3; maybe TRBD1 (5 bases). The CDR3 spans 15 residues. The germline gives CDR1 SGHTA, CDR2 FQGNSA. Trimming pared 7 bases from V and 2 bases from J, leaving 16 bases between. This chain's CDR3 is CASTPRWGSTDTQYF. In nucleotides, the CDR3 is TGTGCCAGCACCCCCCGGTGGGGCTCCACAGATACGCAGTATTTT.

The chain joins TRBV25-1 to TRBJ1-5; D might be TRBD1 (6 bases). V was trimmed by 3 bases and J by 3 bases, leaving 12 bases between them. The CDR3 contains 15 residues. Germline V lookup: CDR1 MGHDK, CDR2 SYGVNS. This CDR3 reads CASSEAGDFNQPQHF. CDR3 sequence (DNA): TGTGCCAGCAGTGAGGCAGGGGACTTCAATCAGCCCCAGCATTTT. Full variable domain (missing parts from reference TRBV25-1 and TRBJ1-5): EADIYQTPRYLVIGTGKKITLECSQTMGHDKMYWYQQDPGMELHLIHYSYGVNSTEKGDLSSESTVSRIRTEHFPLTLESARPSHTSQYLCASSEAGDFNQPQHFGDGTRLSIL.

CDR3 region: CASSIQNTEAFF. DNA of the CDR3: TGTGCCAGCAGCATACAGAACACTGAAGCTTTCTTT. The rearrangement uses TRBV7-9 and TRBJ1-1; D remains ambiguous. V was clipped by 5 bases and J by 1 base, with 5 bases between them. The germline CDR1 and CDR2 sequences are SEHNR and FQNEAQ (reference sequence). The CDR3 runs 12 residues.

The V and J genes are TRBV14 and TRBJ2-5; unclear D gene. The germline CDR1 and CDR2 sequences are SGHDN and FVKESK. The CDR3 spans 14 residues. Trimming took 1 base from V and 5 from J, leaving 11 bases between them. The CDR3 nucleotides are TGTGCCAGCAGCCAAGGGGTCGTAGATGAGACCCAGTACTTC. Translated: CASSQGVVDETQYF.

This chain links TRBV12-5 with TRBJ2-1; D may be TRBD2 (6 bases). The V end lost 1 base, the J end lost 4 bases, and 17 bases lay between the germline ends. The CDR3 contains 17 residues. Germline values: CDR1 LGHNT, CDR2 FRNRAP. CDR3 region: CASGLAPSSASYNEQFF. The CDR3 nucleotides are TGTGCTAGTGGTTTGGCCCCTTCTAGCGCCTCTTACAATGAGCAGTTCTTC.

This chain links TRBV11-2 with TRBJ1-1, with 10 nucleotides matching TRBD1. CDR3 length: 16 amino acids. Per the germline V gene, CDR1 is SGHAT and CDR2 is FQNNGV. The V and J ends lost 4 bases and 5 bases, in that order; junction bases with no gene match: 10. CDR3 in amino acids: CASSSPTGQGITEAFF. In nucleotides, the CDR3 is TGTGCCAGCAGCTCACCCACGGGACAGGGGATAACTGAAGCTTTCTTT.

This clone is a singleton in its sample. The chain is built from TRBV6-1 and TRBJ1-5; 12 positions agree with TRBD1. The CDR3 is 15 residues long. CDR1 MNHNS and CDR2 SASEGT come from the germline V gene. V lost 4 bases and J lost 7; bases outside the gene matches: 5. The CDR3 DNA is TGTGCCAGCAGTGCCTGGGACAGGGGGCTGCAGCCCCAGCATTTT. It specifies CASSAWDRGLQPQHF.

This clone was observed once. The V and J genes are TRBV6-5 and TRBJ1-6; TRBD1 might be the D (5 bases). From germline, CDR1 is MNHEY and CDR2 SVGAGI. The V gene lost 0 bases and the J gene lost 8 bases, with 11 bases spanning the gap. CDR3 length: 15 amino acids. CDR3 residues: CASSYSAGRYSPLHF. DNA of the CDR3: TGTGCCAGCAGTTACTCGGCAGGGCGCTATTCACCCCTCCACTTT.

This clone was seen more than once but under ten times. V usage is TRBV5-5 and J usage is TRBJ2-7; the D call may be TRBD1 or TRBD2 (5 bases each). The CDR3 runs to 14 residues. Germline V gene lookup returns CDR1 SGHKS and CDR2 YYEKEE (reference sequence). V lost 3 bases, J lost 3 bases, and 13 bases lay in between. The CDR3 DNA sequence: TGTGCCAGCAGCTCCGGGACCGCTCTCTACGAGCAGTACTTC. Protein product: CASSSGTALYEQYF.

This chain connects TRBV30 to TRBJ2-3, with 8 bases that match TRBD2. Trimming cost V 2 bases and J 2 bases; bases outside gene matches: 6. CDR1 and CDR2 (germline): GTSNPN, SVGIG (reference sequence). This CDR3 comprises 15 residues. The CDR3: CAWSIGGGPTDTQYF. DNA of the CDR3: TGTGCCTGGAGTATTGGCGGGGGGCCCACAGATACGCAGTATTTT.

The chain joins TRBV15 to TRBJ1-1; the D gene is possibly TRBD1 (6 bases). V was shortened by 1 base and J by 6 bases, with 15 bases between the two germline ends. CDR1 and CDR2 (germline): LNHNV, YYDKDF (reference sequence). The CDR3 loop spans 15 amino acids. This CDR3 reads CATSRGLGGSSEAFF. DNA of the CDR3: TGTGCCACCAGCAGAGGCCTAGGGGGAAGTTCTGAAGCTTTCTTT.

V gene TRBV7-9 combines with J gene TRBJ1-3; 7 bases match TRBD1. The CDR3 is 15 residues long. Germline V CDR1 and CDR2: SEHNR, FQNEAQ (reference sequence). V was pared by 6 bases and J by 3 bases, with 8 bases of the junction left unmatched. CDR3 coding DNA: TGTGCCAGCAGGACTGCAGGGGGATATGGAAACACCATATATTTT. Amino acids: CASRTAGGYGNTIYF. Supplemented by reference TRBV7-9 and TRBJ1-3, the full variable domain reads DTGVSQNPRHKITKRGQNVTFRCDPISEHNRLYWYRQTLGQGPEFLTYFQNEAQLEKSRLLSDRFSAERPKGSFSTLEIQRTEQGDSAMYLCASRTAGGYGNTIYFGEGSWLTVV.

The chain couples TRBV7-8 to TRBJ1-5, with unresolved D. The ends were cut back, 3 bases at V and 6 bases at J, with 9 bases in the middle. This CDR3 region has 13 residues. Germline V CDR1 and CDR2: SGHVS, FQNEAQ. CDR3 in DNA: TGTGCCAGCAGCTTTCGGAGGGCTCAGCCCCAGCATTTT. The encoded protein is CASSFRRAQPQHF.

This chain uses TRBV5-1 with TRBJ1-6; D possibly corresponds to TRBD1 (5 bases). Per the germline V gene, CDR1 is SGHRS and CDR2 is YFSETQ. V was clipped by 4 bases and J by 5 bases, with 13 bases between them. The CDR3 is 15 residues long. The CDR3, as DNA: TGCGCCAGCAGCCCTTCGGGGCAGGATAATTCACCCCTCCACTTT. This encodes CASSPSGQDNSPLHF.

The chain combines TRBV20-1 with TRBJ1-1, with D unclear. This CDR3 is 10 amino acids long. The V end lost 0 bases, the J end lost 7 bases, and 3 bases lay between the germline ends. Germline-derived CDR1 and CDR2 are DFQATT and SNEGSKA (reference sequence). The DNA of the CDR3 is TGCAGTGCTAGAGACATTGAAGCTTTCTTT. It encodes CSARDIEAFF.

This clone has just a few counts. The rearrangement uses TRBV5-8 and TRBJ2-2; 9 bases line up with TRBD2. Germline lookup yields CDR1 SGHTS and CDR2 YDEGEE. Trimming at V came to 2 bases and at J to 5 bases, leaving 4 bases not matched to a gene. This CDR3 comprises 15 residues. CDR3 coding DNA: TGTGCCAGCAGCTTAGGGACTAGCTTTACCGGGGAGCTGTTTTTT. Amino acids: CASSLGTSFTGELFF.

The chain employs TRBV2 and TRBJ2-3; tentatively, D is TRBD1 (6 bases). Trimming removed 5 bases from V and 1 base from J, with 13 bases in between. Germline V CDR1 and CDR2: SNHLY, FYNNEI. This CDR3 has 15 amino acids. The CDR3 DNA reads as TGTGCCAGCAGTATCGACAGGCCCCGCACAGATACGCAGTATTTT. Amino acid sequence: CASSIDRPRTDTQYF.

This clone occurred once. This chain uses TRBV18 with TRBJ1-6; perhaps TRBD1 as D (6 bases). CDR1 and CDR2 from the germline V gene are KGHSH and LQKENI. CDR3 length: 14 amino acids. The germline V and J ends were trimmed by 2 bases and 7 bases, with 9 bases remaining between them. The DNA for the CDR3 is TGTGCCAGCTCACCAGAGGGGGGAAATTCACCCCTCCACTTT. Translated: CASSPEGGNSPLHF.

V and J are TRBV29-1 and TRBJ2-2, with 8 nucleotides matching TRBD2. This CDR3 has 13 residues. Germline CDR1 and CDR2: SQVTM and ANQGSEA. V dropped 7 bases and J dropped 5; count of bases not matched to a gene: 6. CDR3 region: CSGSGVDTGELFF. The DNA of the CDR3 is TGCAGCGGTAGCGGGGTGGATACCGGGGAGCTGTTTTTT.

The chain uses TRBV4-3 and TRBJ2-3; 9 positions match TRBD1. CDR1 is LGHNA and CDR2 is YSLEER in the germline V gene. After removal of 1 base from V and 4 bases from J, the junction contained 12 bases not matched to a gene. The CDR3 is 18 amino acids. In DNA, the CDR3 is TGCGCCAGCAGCCAAGGACTAACCGGGACAGGGAGGCCAGATACGCAGTATTTT. As protein: CASSQGLTGTGRPDTQYF.

The J gene is TRBJ1-1, the V gene TRBV5-1; D is unresolved. This CDR3 region has 14 residues. V was clipped by 4 bases and J by 4 bases, with 14 bases between them. The V gene's germline CDR1 is SGHRS and CDR2 YFSETQ. The CDR3 spells CASSPQAQGTEAFF. CDR3 in DNA: TGCGCCAGCAGCCCTCAGGCCCAAGGCACTGAAGCTTTCTTT.

This clone was counted once. The chain couples TRBV5-6 to TRBJ2-7; 9 nucleotides line up with TRBD1. The junction had 3 bases not matched to a gene; V was cut back by 0 bases and J by 5 bases. Germline V gene lookup returns CDR1 SGHDT and CDR2 YYEEEE. The CDR3 sequence is 14 residues long. CDR3 sequence (DNA): TGTGCCAGCAGCTTGGCTCGGACAGGGGACGAGCAGTACTTC. This translates into CASSLARTGDEQYF.

With respect to this clone: Its ends do not fully match the called genes, so a read error is possible. V usage is TRBV5-4 and J usage is TRBJ2-5; D remains unclear. The CDR3 totals 13 residues. Germline V lookup: CDR1 SGHNT, CDR2 YYREEE (reference sequence). CDR3 DNA: TGTGCCAGCAGCTTGGTTGATCAAGGGACCCAGTACTTC. Residues: CASSLVDQGTQYF.